This TCR beta chain was recorded in a study of blood T cell repertoires in COVID-19. Study background: Specimens from acute and convalescent COVID-19 originated in the United States, Italy and Spain.

V lost 2 bases, J lost 4 bases, and 6 bases stayed unmatched. Germline V gene lookup returns CDR1 GTSNPN and CDR2 SVGIG (reference sequence). The CDR3 runs 14 residues. Per the original data handling: The authors estimated nucleated cell counts from reference gene primer amplification. The protocol was immunoSEQ multiplex PCR, while the TCRdb copy is restricted to in-frame clones and leaves out a portion. V, J and clone size are those of that table, while D and trimming were read from the DNA. The data contain about 68,000 clones, roughly 90% of them singletons. The material sequenced was peripheral blood. This sequence joins TRBV30 and TRBJ1-1, with 8 bases lining up with TRBD1. The receptor comes from a man aged 40-50 years with COVID-19, enrolled during active disease. The CDR3 is CAWSIQGGGTEAFF. CDR3 in DNA: TGTGCCTGGAGTATACAGGGGGGAGGCACTGAAGCTTTCTTT.